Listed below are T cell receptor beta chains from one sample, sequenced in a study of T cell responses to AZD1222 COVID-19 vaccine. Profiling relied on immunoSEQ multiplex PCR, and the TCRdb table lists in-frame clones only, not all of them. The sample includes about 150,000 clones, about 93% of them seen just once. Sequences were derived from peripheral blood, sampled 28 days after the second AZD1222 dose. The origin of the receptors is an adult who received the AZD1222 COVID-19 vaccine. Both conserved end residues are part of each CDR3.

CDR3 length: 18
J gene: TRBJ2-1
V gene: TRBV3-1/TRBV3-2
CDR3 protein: CASRIRGLAGGLYNEQFF

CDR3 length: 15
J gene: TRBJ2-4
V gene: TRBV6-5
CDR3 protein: CASSKLGQGVFIQYF

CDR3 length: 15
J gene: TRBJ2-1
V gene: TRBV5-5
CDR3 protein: CASSLEVAGVNEQFF

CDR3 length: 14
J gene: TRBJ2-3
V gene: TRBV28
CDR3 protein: CASSFSWDTDTQYF

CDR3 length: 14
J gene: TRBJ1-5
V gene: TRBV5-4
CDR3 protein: CASSREGGNQPQHF

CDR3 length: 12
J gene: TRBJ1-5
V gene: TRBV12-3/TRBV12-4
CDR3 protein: CASSLGGKPQHF

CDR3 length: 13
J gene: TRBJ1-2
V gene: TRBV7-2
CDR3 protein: CASSLVQNYGYTF

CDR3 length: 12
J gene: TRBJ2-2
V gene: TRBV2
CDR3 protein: CAGGQYTGELFF

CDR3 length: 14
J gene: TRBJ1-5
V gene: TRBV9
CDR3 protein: CASSGTGLNQPQHF

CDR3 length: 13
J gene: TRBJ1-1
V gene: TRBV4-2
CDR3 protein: CASGQGMGLSAFF

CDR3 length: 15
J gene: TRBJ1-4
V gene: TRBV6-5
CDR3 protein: CASSYSGVVDEKLFF

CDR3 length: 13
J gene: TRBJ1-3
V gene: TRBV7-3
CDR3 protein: CASSPTSGNTIYF

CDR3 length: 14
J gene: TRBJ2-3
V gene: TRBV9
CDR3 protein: CASSVVVAGGTQYF

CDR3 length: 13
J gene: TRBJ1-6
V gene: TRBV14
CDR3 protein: CASSLQLNSPLHF

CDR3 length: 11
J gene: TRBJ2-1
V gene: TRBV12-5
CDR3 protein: CASGFTDEQFF

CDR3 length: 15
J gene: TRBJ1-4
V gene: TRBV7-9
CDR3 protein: CASSFTGTSNEKLFF

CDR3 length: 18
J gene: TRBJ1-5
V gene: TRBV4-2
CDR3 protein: CASSQVGQGGYSNQPQHF

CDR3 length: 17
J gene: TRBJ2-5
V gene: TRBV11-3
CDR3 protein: CASSPGLAGAGGETQYF

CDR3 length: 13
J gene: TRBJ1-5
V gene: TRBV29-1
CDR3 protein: CSVRQGGNQPQHF

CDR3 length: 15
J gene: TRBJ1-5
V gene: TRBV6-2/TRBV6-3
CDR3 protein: CASSGQGAGNQPQHF

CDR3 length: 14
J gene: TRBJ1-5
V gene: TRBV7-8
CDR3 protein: CASSYDRVGQPQHF

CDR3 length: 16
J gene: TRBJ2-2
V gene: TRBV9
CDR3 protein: CASSPTSGGNTGELFF

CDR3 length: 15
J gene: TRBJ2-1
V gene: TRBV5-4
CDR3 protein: CASSLTSSSYNEQFF

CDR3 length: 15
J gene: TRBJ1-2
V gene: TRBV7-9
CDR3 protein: CASSLSQGQNYGYTF

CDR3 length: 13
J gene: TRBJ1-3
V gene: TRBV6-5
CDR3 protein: CASAAESGNTIYF

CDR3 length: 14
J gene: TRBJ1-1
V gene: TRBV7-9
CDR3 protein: CASGGGHMNTEAFF

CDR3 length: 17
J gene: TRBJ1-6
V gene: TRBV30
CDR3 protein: CAWSVPDGALHNSPLHF

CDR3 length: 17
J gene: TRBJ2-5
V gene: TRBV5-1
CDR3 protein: CASSLAVVAGAGETQYF

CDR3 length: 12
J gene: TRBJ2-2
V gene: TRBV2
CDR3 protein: CASSEDYGELFF

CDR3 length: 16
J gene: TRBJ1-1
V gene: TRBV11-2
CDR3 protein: CASSLATGGSGTEAFF

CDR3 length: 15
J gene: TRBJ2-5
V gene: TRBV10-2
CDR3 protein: CASTSSGTAQETQYF

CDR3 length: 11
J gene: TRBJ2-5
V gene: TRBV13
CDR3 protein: CASSLGTHKYF

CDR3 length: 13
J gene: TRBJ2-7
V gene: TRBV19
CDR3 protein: CASSILAGSEQYF

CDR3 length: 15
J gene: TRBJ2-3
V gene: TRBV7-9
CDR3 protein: CASSFFRGTTDTQYF

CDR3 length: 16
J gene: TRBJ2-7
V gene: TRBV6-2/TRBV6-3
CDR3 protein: CASSRGLGQGSYEQYF